Sequencing of this T cell receptor (beta chain) was carried out in a study of OX40 agonist ivuxolimab in advanced cancers. Using immunoSEQ multiplex PCR, the repertoire was profiled, and TCRdb retains in-frame clones only, with some absent. Of tens of thousands of clones listed, nearly 90% are singletons. Germline lookup yields CDR1 LNHDA and CDR2 SQIVND (reference sequence). V was trimmed by 5 bases and J by 7 bases, leaving 21 bases between them. The CDR3 spans 17 residues. This sequence originates from an adult with an advanced solid tumor such as melanoma, head and neck, liver or kidney cancer. The starting material was CD4+ or CD8+ T cells sorted from blood, obtained in a trial of the OX40 agonist ivuxolimab. The chain carries TRBV19 and TRBJ1-6; D gene unclear. The CDR3 DNA reads as TGTGCCAGTAGTGTCCGGACGGCGGGAACTAACAATTCACCCCTCCACTTT. Its protein product is CASSVRTAGTNNSPLHF.